Reported below is one TCR beta chain. The antigen is not known. V was pared by 0 bases and J by 4 bases, with 9 bases between. This CDR3 is 14 amino acids long. Per the germline V gene, CDR1 is LNHNV and CDR2 is YYDKDF (reference sequence). The run depth of the assay was deep. The protocol was immunoSEQ multiplex PCR, while the TCRdb copy is restricted to in-frame clones and leaves out a portion. The sample includes 550,000 to 850,000 clones, 72% of them seen just once. Healthy and HIV-negative, the adult donors had no recent acute infections or vaccinations. This record belongs to a study of shared clonotypes between healthy human individuals. Study-wide points: Compared with memory subsets, naive subsets generally had larger estimated richness. Clonotypes which were not shared had lower generation probabilities than clonotypes that all four donors shared.

The chain carries TRBV15 and TRBJ1-1; D possibly corresponds to TRBD1 (5 bases). The TCR originated in a woman younger than 45 in good health. The sequencing sample was made of memory CD4+ T cells sorted from blood. Subset of the sample: CD45RA-negative fraction. CDR3 bases: TGTGCCACCAGCAGAGATCCGGGGGTCACTGAAGCTTTCTTT. This gives the protein CATSRDPGVTEAFF.